The rows below give T cell receptor beta chains drawn from one sample of a study of T cells after yellow fever vaccination. TCRdb re-analysed the 5' RACE reads in MiXCR, keeping a single row per CDR3 protein. The sample consists of about 340,000 distinct CDR3 sequences, more than 8.5% of them appearing once. Sample: PBMCs, taken on the day of the first yellow fever vaccination. The receptors shown here come from a man between 18 and 29 years old who received the YFV17D yellow fever vaccine. The CDR3 runs from the conserved cysteine through the conserved F or W. D genes are given only for firm matches. Clone size appears in some rows only: once, few, many, or a class for an expanded clone.

>-|TRBV6-5|TRBJ1-1|-|12
TGTGCCAGCAAGAGGGAAAACACTGAAGCTTTCTTT
CASKRENTEAFF
>-|TRBV11-1|TRBJ2-5|few|15
TGTGCCAGCAGCCTCTCGCGATGGGGCCAAGAGACCCAGTACTTC
CASSLSRWGQETQYF
>-|TRBV7-9|TRBJ2-1|-|14
TGTGCCAGCAGCCCCGAGGGACTCTACAATGAGCAGTTCTTC
CASSPEGLYNEQFF
>-|TRBV10-3|TRBJ2-4|-|13
TGTGCCAACAGTGCCGGGTCCAAAAACATTCAGTACTTC
CANSAGSKNIQYF
>TRBD1|TRBV6-2/TRBV6-3|TRBJ2-7|-|18
TGTGCCAGCAGTTACTCGATACGGACAGGGGCGCGGGCCTACGAGCAGTACTTC
CASSYSIRTGARAYEQYF
>-|TRBV5-1|TRBJ2-5|-|15
TGCGCCAGCAGCTTGAGTGTGGCAGGGATGGAGACCCAGTACTTC
CASSLSVAGMETQYF
>-|TRBV5-5|TRBJ1-1|-|14
TGTGCCAGCAGCTTGGCACCAGAGAACACTGAAGCTTTCTTT
CASSLAPENTEAFF
>-|TRBV3-1|TRBJ2-1|-|16
TGTGCCAGCAGCCAAGATGTGGGGGGGCCGTACAATGAGCAGTTCTTC
CASSQDVGGPYNEQFF
>-|TRBV4-2|TRBJ1-2|many|16
TGTGCCAGCAGCCAAATTAAGGCAGAAAGGGTATATGGCTACACCTTC
CASSQIKAERVYGYTF
>TRBD1|TRBV3-1|TRBJ1-1|-|15
TGTGCCACCAGCCAGGGGACAGGTCGGGACACTGAAGCTTTCTTT
CATSQGTGRDTEAFF
>-|TRBV20-1|TRBJ1-3|-|14
TGCAGTGCTAGCCTCGACGGCTCTGGAAACACCATATATTTT
CSASLDGSGNTIYF
>TRBD1|TRBV27|TRBJ2-1|few|15
TGTGCCAGCAGCTCGGGACAGATCTCCTACAATGAGCAGTTCTTC
CASSSGQISYNEQFF
>TRBD2|TRBV5-1|TRBJ2-5|many|16
TGCGCCAGCAGCCTCGGGACTAGCGGAGGGGTGGAGACCCAGTACTTC
CASSLGTSGGVETQYF
>TRBD2|TRBV7-9|TRBJ2-3|few|15
TGTGCCAGCAGGTGGCGGGGGGGGAGCACAGATACGCAGTATTTT
CASRWRGGSTDTQYF
>-|TRBV4-1|TRBJ1-5|-|15
TGCGCCAGCAAACAAACGCCCGGGGGCAATCAGCCCCAGCATTTT
CASKQTPGGNQPQHF
>TRBD1|TRBV27|TRBJ1-1|-|15
TGTGCCAGCAGTTTATATGAGGGGGCAGGTACTGAAGCTTTCTTT
CASSLYEGAGTEAFF
>TRBD1|TRBV9|TRBJ2-7|many|15
TGTGCCAGCAGCGTTGGACAGGCCCTCTCCTACGAGCAGTACTTC
CASSVGQALSYEQYF
>-|TRBV20-1|TRBJ2-5|-|12
TGCAGTGCGTCGGGACTGCAAGAGACCCAGTACTTC
CSASGLQETQYF
>-|TRBV5-5|TRBJ2-5|few|12
TGTGCCAGCAGCTTTAATACAGGCCATGGATACTTC
CASSFNTGHGYF
>-|TRBV5-1|TRBJ2-1|few|16
TGCGCCAGCAGCAGGACTTCCCCGAGCTCCTACAATGAGCAGTTCTTC
CASSRTSPSSYNEQFF
>TRBD1|TRBV12-3/TRBV12-4|TRBJ2-1|-|16
TGTGCCAGCAGTAAGAGGGACAGCCCATCCTACAATGAGCAGTTCTTC
CASSKRDSPSYNEQFF
>-|TRBV7-7|TRBJ2-1|few|14
TGTGCCAGCAGCTTAGAGGCGTCGGACAATGAGCAGTTCTTC
CASSLEASDNEQFF
>-|TRBV6-6|TRBJ1-2|-|11
TGTGCCAGCACCAAGGAGGGGGGCTACACCTTC
CASTKEGGYTF
>TRBD2|TRBV25-1|TRBJ2-5|many|15
TGTGCCAGCAGTGAGTCGGGGGGGCCGGGAGAGACCCAGTACTTC
CASSESGGPGETQYF
>-|TRBV5-5|TRBJ2-3|-|16
TGTGCCAGCAGCGTTCGCACGGGACCAAGCACAGATACGCAGTATTTT
CASSVRTGPSTDTQYF
>TRBD1|TRBV6-5|TRBJ2-1|few|15
TGTGCCAGCAGCTCCCTGGACAGGGGGGCGGGTGAGCAGTTCTTC
CASSSLDRGAGEQFF
>-|TRBV7-9|TRBJ2-5|few|15
TGTGCCAGCAGCTCAGGGGATACCACCCAAGAGACCCAGTACTTC
CASSSGDTTQETQYF
>TRBD1|TRBV11-2|TRBJ2-5|-|14
TGTGCCAGCAGCGGGACAGGGGGCAGGAAGACCCAGTACTTC
CASSGTGGRKTQYF
>-|TRBV2|TRBJ2-7|many|13
TGTGCCAGCACCCGACAGGACTCCTACGAGCAGTACTTC
CASTRQDSYEQYF
>-|TRBV24-1|TRBJ2-4|-|16
TGTGCCACCAGTGATTTAAGGTCAGGGCCCCAAAACATTCAGTACTTC
CATSDLRSGPQNIQYF
>TRBD1|TRBV9|TRBJ1-1|few|14
TGTGCCAGCAGCGCACAGGGGCTGGGCACTGAAGCTTTCTTT
CASSAQGLGTEAFF
>TRBD2|TRBV7-2|TRBJ2-1|-|17
TGTGCCAGCAGCCGAAGCTTAGGGACTAGCGGTACCAATGAGCAGTTCTTC
CASSRSLGTSGTNEQFF
>TRBD1|TRBV6-5|TRBJ2-1|-|16
TGTGCCAGCAGTTACCAAACCGGACAGGGACGGGGTGAGCAGTTCTTC
CASSYQTGQGRGEQFF
>TRBD1|TRBV12-3/TRBV12-4|TRBJ1-2|-|16
TGTGCCAGCAGTTTAGGCGGGACAGGGCTTTCCGGTGGCTACACCTTC
CASSLGGTGLSGGYTF
>-|TRBV20-1|TRBJ1-1|few|16
TGCAGTGCTATTTCATCTGAGGGAACGGGGAACACTGAAGCTTTCTTT
CSAISSEGTGNTEAFF
>-|TRBV20-1|TRBJ2-5|-|15
TGCAGTGCTAGCCGCGGAGCGAACTACCAAGAGACCCAGTACTTC
CSASRGANYQETQYF
>TRBD1|TRBV30|TRBJ1-1|few|14
TGTGCCTGGAGTGTTGGACAGGGCCTCGCTGAAGCTTTCTTT
CAWSVGQGLAEAFF
>TRBD2|TRBV10-2|TRBJ2-5|-|16
TGCGCCAGCATGGACCCAGCGGGGGGGCTCCCAGAGACCCAGTACTTC
CASMDPAGGLPETQYF
>TRBD1|TRBV3-1|TRBJ1-3|-|17
TGTGCCAGCAGCCAAGCTGAAAGGACAGGGAGTGGAAACACCATATATTTT
CASSQAERTGSGNTIYF
>-|TRBV5-6|TRBJ2-6|-|15
TGTGCCAGCAGCTTGGTGGAGACTGGGGCCAACGTCCTGACTTTC
CASSLVETGANVLTF
>-|TRBV4-1|TRBJ1-1|-|16
TGCGCCAGCAGCCAAGATCAAAAGGCAATGAACACTGAAGCTTTCTTT
CASSQDQKAMNTEAFF
>-|TRBV5-1|TRBJ2-3|many|13
TGCGCCAGCAGCTTGGATCATGCAGATACGCAGTATTTT
CASSLDHADTQYF